This T cell receptor beta chain was retrieved from a study of T cell responses to AZD1222 COVID-19 vaccine. This clone showed up just a few times. Using immunoSEQ multiplex PCR, the repertoire was profiled, and TCRdb retains in-frame clones only, with some absent. This table has 79,000 or so clones, over 85% appearing once. The CDR3 runs 16 residues. Germline values: CDR1 LGHNA, CDR2 YSLEER. Germline trimming cut 4 bases from V and 6 bases from J; bases unmatched to any gene: 10. The source material was peripheral blood, sampled 28 days after the second AZD1222 dose. The origin of this receptor is an adult who received the AZD1222 COVID-19 vaccine. The rearrangement uses TRBV4-3 and TRBJ1-4, with 8 bases matching TRBD1. The CDR3 nucleotides read TGCGCCAGCAGCCGACCTGGGACAGGAACCCATGAAAAACTGTTTTTT. It encodes CASSRPGTGTHEKLFF.